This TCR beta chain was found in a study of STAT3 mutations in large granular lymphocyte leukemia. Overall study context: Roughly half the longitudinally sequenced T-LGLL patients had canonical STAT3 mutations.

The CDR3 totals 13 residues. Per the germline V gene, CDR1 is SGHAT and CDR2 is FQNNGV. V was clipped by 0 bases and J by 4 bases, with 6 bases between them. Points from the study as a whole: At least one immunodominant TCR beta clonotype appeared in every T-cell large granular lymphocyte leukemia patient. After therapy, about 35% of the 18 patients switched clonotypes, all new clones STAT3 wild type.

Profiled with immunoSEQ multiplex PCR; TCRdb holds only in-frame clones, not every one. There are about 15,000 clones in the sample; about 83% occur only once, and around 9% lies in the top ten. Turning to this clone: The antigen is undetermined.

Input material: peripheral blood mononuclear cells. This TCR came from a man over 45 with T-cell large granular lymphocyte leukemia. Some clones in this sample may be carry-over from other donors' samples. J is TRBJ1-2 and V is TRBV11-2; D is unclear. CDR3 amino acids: CASSLEASYGYTF. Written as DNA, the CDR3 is TGTGCCAGCAGCTTAGAGGCCTCCTATGGCTACACCTTC. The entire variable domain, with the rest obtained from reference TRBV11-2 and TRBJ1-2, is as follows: EAGVAQSPRYKIIEKRQSVAFWCNPISGHATLYWYQQILGQGPKLLIQFQNNGVVDDSQLPKDRFSAERLKGVDSTLKIQPAKLEDSAVYLCASSLEASYGYTFGSGTRLTVV.